A selection of T cell receptor beta chains follows, all from one sample in a study of cytomegalovirus exposure and HLA in healthy donors. Data came from immunoSEQ multiplex PCR; TCRdb stores just in-frame clones and leaves some out. Altogether around 93,000 clones are present, around 84% being singletons, with the ten largest covering less than 3.5%. Sequenced material: PBMCs. The receptor set was obtained from a woman aged 40 to 50 in good health and CMV-seronegative. The CDR3 runs from the conserved cysteine through the conserved F or W. The D gene is left open where the match is weak. Clone size is stated in some rows and not others, as once, few, many or a class when expanded.

DNA	CDR3	size	length	D	V	J
TGTGCCAGCAGCCGCGCACTGGAGCGCAATGAGCAGTTCTTC	CASSRALERNEQFF	NA	14	NA	TRBV5-4	TRBJ2-1
TGCGCCAGCAGCACCGGACAAGTCTCTGGAAACACCATATATTTT	CASSTGQVSGNTIYF	once	15	NA	TRBV5-1	TRBJ1-3
TGCGCCAGCAGCTTTCAAAGGGGGCAGGGAGAGACCCAGTACTTC	CASSFQRGQGETQYF	NA	15	TRBD1	TRBV5-1	TRBJ2-5
TGTGCCAGCACCCGGTACACTGAAGCTTTCTTT	CASTRYTEAFF	NA	11	NA	TRBV6-1	TRBJ1-1
TGTGCCATCAGTACAGGGTACCAGCCCCAGCATTTT	CAISTGYQPQHF	NA	12	NA	TRBV10-3	TRBJ1-5
TGTGCCAGCCTCCCGGACAGGGCTGTTGGCTACACCTTC	CASLPDRAVGYTF	NA	13	TRBD1	TRBV28	TRBJ1-2
TGCAGCGTCGTCGTGCAGGCCTATGGCTACACCTTC	CSVVVQAYGYTF	NA	12	NA	TRBV29-1	TRBJ1-2
TGTGCCAGCAGCCCCTGGGCAGGGGAAGCGGTGTGCTACACCTTC	CASSPWAGEAVCYTF	NA	15	NA	TRBV6-5	TRBJ1-2
TGTGCCAGCAGCTCTTGGACAGAATGGGGGAACACTGAAGCTTTCTTT	CASSSWTEWGNTEAFF	NA	16	NA	TRBV11-2	TRBJ1-1
TGCGCCAGCAGCCAAGAGCTCTCAGGGAATGAAAAACTGTTTTTT	CASSQELSGNEKLFF	NA	15	NA	TRBV4-3	TRBJ1-4
TGCGCCAGCAGCCACTCCCGTGAGCTGTTTTTT	CASSHSRELFF	once	11	NA	TRBV10-2	TRBJ2-2
TGTGCCAGTAGAAAACAGGGGGTCGGTACTGAAGCTTTCTTT	CASRKQGVGTEAFF	NA	14	TRBD1	TRBV19	TRBJ1-1
TGTGCCAGCTCCCGGGACAGAAACTATGGCTACACCTTC	CASSRDRNYGYTF	NA	13	TRBD1	TRBV18	TRBJ1-2
TGTGCCTGGAGTCGGGTGGGAGGAATTAACACCGGGGAGCTGTTTTTT	CAWSRVGGINTGELFF	NA	16	NA	TRBV7-8	TRBJ2-2
TGTGCCAGTAGTATAGGAGAGTCCTACAATGAGCAGTTCTTC	CASSIGESYNEQFF	once	14	NA	TRBV19	TRBJ2-1
TGTGCCAGCAGCTTCGGGGACAGGGGCTACACTGAAGCTTTCTTT	CASSFGDRGYTEAFF	NA	15	TRBD1	TRBV7-2	TRBJ1-1
TGTGCCAGCAGCTTAGCCTCCGCCCTCTGGGGGCGGCATGGCTACACCTTC	CASSLASALWGRHGYTF	few	17	NA	TRBV7-9	TRBJ1-2
TGCGCCAGCAGCATGAACCGGGCCTACAATGAGCAGTTCTTC	CASSMNRAYNEQFF	NA	14	NA	TRBV5-1	TRBJ2-1
TGTGCCACCAGCAGTACAGGGTGGAAAGAGACCCAGTACTTC	CATSSTGWKETQYF	NA	14	NA	TRBV15	TRBJ2-5
TGTGCCAGCAGCTTTACTAGCGGGAGTGGGCCCGGGGAGCTGTTTTTT	CASSFTSGSGPGELFF	NA	16	TRBD2	TRBV7-6	TRBJ2-2
TGCTCACCCGAACTCTTCAATGAGCAGTTCTTC	CSPELFNEQFF	NA	11	NA	TRBV20-1	TRBJ2-1
TGTGCCAGCAGCACCGTGAGGGACTGGTCCTACGAGCAGTACTTC	CASSTVRDWSYEQYF	NA	15	NA	TRBV5-8	TRBJ2-7
TGTGCCAGCAGCGTAGGCGGGAGCCTGGGCAATGAGCAGTTCTTC	CASSVGGSLGNEQFF	once	15	TRBD2	TRBV9	TRBJ2-1
TGTGCCAGCAGTGAAGCGGGCAGGGCCGGCACTGAAGCTTTCTTT	CASSEAGRAGTEAFF	NA	15	NA	TRBV2	TRBJ1-1
TGTGCCAGCAGCGGACTAAGACTAGCGGGAGTTAAGAGTGAGCAGTTCTTC	CASSGLRLAGVKSEQFF	few	17	TRBD2	TRBV5-6	TRBJ2-1